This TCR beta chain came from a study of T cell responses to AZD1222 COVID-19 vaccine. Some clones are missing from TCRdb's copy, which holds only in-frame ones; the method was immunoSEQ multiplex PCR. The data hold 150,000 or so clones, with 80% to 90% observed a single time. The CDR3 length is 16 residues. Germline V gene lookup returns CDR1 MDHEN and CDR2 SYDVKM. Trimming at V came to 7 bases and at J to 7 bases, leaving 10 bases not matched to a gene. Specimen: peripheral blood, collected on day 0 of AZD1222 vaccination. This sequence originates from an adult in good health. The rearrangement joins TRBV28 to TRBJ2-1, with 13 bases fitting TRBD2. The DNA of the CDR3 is TGTGCCAGCATCTCCTTGGGGACTAGCGGGAAAAATGAGCAGTTCTTC. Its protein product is CASISLGTSGKNEQFF. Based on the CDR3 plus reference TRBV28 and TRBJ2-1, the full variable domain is DVKVTQSSRYLVKRTGEKVFLECVQDMDHENMFWYRQDPGLGLRLIYFSYDVKMKEKGDIPEGYSVSREKKERFSLILESASTNQTSMYLCASISLGTSGKNEQFFGPGTRLTVL.